Sequencing of this TCR beta chain was carried out in a study of T cell responses to AZD1222 COVID-19 vaccine. This clone appeared a single time. Using immunoSEQ multiplex PCR, the repertoire was profiled, and TCRdb retains in-frame clones only, with some absent. Among roughly 40,000 clones, approximately 88% were seen once, and the ten largest hold roughly 25%. V was trimmed by 5 bases and J by 8 bases, leaving 10 bases between them. This CDR3 spans 13 amino acids. This sample comprised peripheral blood, obtained 28 days after the second AZD1222 dose. This rearrangement joins TRBV12-3 or TRBV12-4 to TRBJ1-6, with TRBD1 as a possible D gene (6 bases). The TCR originated in an adult who received the AZD1222 COVID-19 vaccine. The CDR3 coding sequence is TGTGCCAGCAGTACTGCAGGGGATTCACCCCTCCACTTT. It encodes CASSTAGDSPLHF.